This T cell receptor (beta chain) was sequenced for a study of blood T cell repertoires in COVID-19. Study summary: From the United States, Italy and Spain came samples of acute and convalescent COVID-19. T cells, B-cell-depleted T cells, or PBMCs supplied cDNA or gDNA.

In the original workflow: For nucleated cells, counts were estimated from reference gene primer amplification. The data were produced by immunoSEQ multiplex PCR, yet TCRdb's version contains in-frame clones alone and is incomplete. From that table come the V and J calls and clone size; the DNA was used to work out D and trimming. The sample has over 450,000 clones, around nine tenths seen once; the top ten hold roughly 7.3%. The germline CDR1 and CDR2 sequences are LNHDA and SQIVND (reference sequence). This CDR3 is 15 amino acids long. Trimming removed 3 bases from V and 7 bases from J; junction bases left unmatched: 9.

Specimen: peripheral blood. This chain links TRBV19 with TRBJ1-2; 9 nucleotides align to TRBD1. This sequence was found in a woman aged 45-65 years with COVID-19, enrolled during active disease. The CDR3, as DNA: TGTGCCAGTAGTATCAAGGGACAGGGACTTCTTGGCTACACCTTC. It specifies CASSIKGQGLLGYTF.